This T cell receptor (beta chain) comes out of a study of cytomegalovirus exposure and HLA in healthy donors. CDR3 length: 15 residues. V lost 2 bases, J lost 1 base, and 4 bases stayed unmatched. The germline V gene has CDR1 MNHEY and CDR2 SVGAGI. Profiling relied on immunoSEQ multiplex PCR, and the TCRdb table lists in-frame clones only, not all of them. Among over 60,000 clones listed, 90% to 95% were seen once. The receptor was derived from a man aged 18 to 30 in good health and CMV-seropositive. J is TRBJ1-1 and V is TRBV6-5; 7 bases align to TRBD1. The sample taken for sequencing was PBMCs. In DNA, the CDR3 is TGTGCCAGCAGTTACGTGGCAGGGGGGAACACTGAAGCTTTCTTT. It specifies CASSYVAGGNTEAFF.